The present T cell receptor beta chain was sequenced within a study of CD8+CD57+ T cells in acquired aplastic anemia. Genomic DNA provided the template from which TCR beta VDJ and CDR3 profiles were obtained. TCRdb used MiXCR to reprocess the reads, holding one entry per CDR3 protein. The repertoire includes nearly 60,000 distinct CDR3 sequences, 57% of them detected once, and around 15% sits in the top ten. Whoever was chosen for sequencing had shown CD8+CD57+ cell expansion by flow cytometry. By the time of blood sampling, patients had still received no therapy. Study-wide findings and caveats: Researchers reported that CD8+ Simpson's diversity was not significantly different in patients versus controls. Under 35 was the count of CD8+ CDR3 sequences that patients shared with controls.

After removal of 4 bases from V and 4 bases from J, the junction contained 6 bases not matched to a gene. This CDR3 has 16 amino acids. Germline CDR1 is WNHNN and CDR2 is SYGVQD (reference sequence). On this clonotype: Its antigen is undetermined.

The receptor was isolated from a human donor with aplastic anemia. The material sequenced was sorted CD4+, CD8+, or CD8+CD57+ T cells (not recorded which) from PBMCs. The chain uses TRBV10-1 and TRBJ2-7; 14 bases align to TRBD2. The CDR3: CASSVTGTSGSYEQYF. In DNA form, the CDR3 reads TGCGCCAGCAGTGTGACCGGGACTAGCGGGAGTTACGAGCAGTACTTC.